In its sample, the clone carrying this TCR beta chain was seen once. Approximately 1.8 micrograms of genomic DNA came from cryopreserved PBMCs for TCR beta libraries. CDR3 size: 13 residues. V lost 3 bases and J 3 bases, leaving 8 bases between the germline ends. Germline CDR1 reads SEHNR; CDR2 reads FQNEAQ (reference sequence). A 1 in 200,000 to 1 in 1 million T cell depth was the sequencing target. Profiling relied on immunoSEQ multiplex PCR, and the TCRdb table lists in-frame clones only, not all of them. Counted here are approximately 100,000 clones, 75% to 80% occurring once; the ten biggest clones make up 20% to 25%. The record originates from a study of cytotoxic CD8 clonotypes in ibrutinib-treated CLL. On the study more broadly: Among patients, approximately 25 responded partially and 2 completely; approximately 15 then stayed remitted and approximately twelve progressed after median around 73 months.

Material: PBMCs, obtained after 24 months of ibrutinib treatment. The chain has TRBV7-9 and TRBJ2-5; tentatively, D is TRBD1 (7 bases). The receptor comes from a human donor with chronic lymphocytic leukemia. In DNA form, the CDR3 reads TGTGCCAGCAGCTTCAGGGGGGAAGAGACCCAGTACTTC. It yields the protein CASSFRGEETQYF.